The 32 T cell receptor beta chains below all came from one sample that was sequenced in a study of cytomegalovirus exposure and HLA in healthy donors. The PCR made use of 60 Vbeta and 13 Jbeta primers. The repertoire was sequenced with immunoSEQ multiplex PCR; TCRdb's copy has only in-frame clones and lacks some. Of 150,000 or so clones in the sample, more than 60% were seen once. Input material: PBMCs. The receptors originated from a man younger than 40 in good health and CMV-seropositive.

The CDR3 region is CASSPGLAIYEQYF. CDR3 bases: TGTGCCAGCAGCCCAGGTCTGGCTATCTACGAGCAGTACTTC. The chain recombines TRBV5-4 with TRBJ2-7; D ambiguous. V was pared by 4 bases and J by 3 bases, with 14 bases between. The CDR3 consists of 14 residues. Germline values: CDR1 SGHNT, CDR2 YYREEE (reference sequence).

The chain employs TRBV7-9 and TRBJ2-1; TRBD2 might be the D (6 bases). V gave up 2 bases and J gave up 6 bases, with 14 bases separating them. Germline loops: CDR1 SEHNR, CDR2 FQNEAQ (reference sequence). This CDR3 comprises 15 residues. CDR3 residues: CASSLSASDGNEQFF. The DNA for the CDR3 is TGTGCCAGCAGCTTATCGGCTAGCGACGGCAATGAGCAGTTCTTC.

The genes are TRBV21-1 and TRBJ2-2; no check of the table's D call, TRBD2, against the DNA was made. TRBV21-1 is given as a pseudogene. The CDR3 spans 14 residues. Here the CDR3 reads CARKMLSGRGGLFF. CDR3 bases: TGTGCCAGAAAGATGCTTAGCGGGAGAGGAGGGCTGTTTTTT.

A few counts support this clone. The chain carries TRBV6-4 and TRBJ1-1; possible D gene TRBD1, 6 bases. Looked up from germline, CDR1 is MRHNA and CDR2 is SNTAGT. The ends were cut back, 0 bases at V and 10 bases at J, with 12 bases in the middle. The CDR3 consists of 13 residues. CDR3 sequence: CASSDSPLGAAFF. CDR3 DNA: TGTGCCAGCAGTGACTCCCCCTTGGGGGCAGCTTTCTTT.

The chain couples TRBV27 to TRBJ2-1, with 9 bases lining up with TRBD2. CDR1 is MNHEY and CDR2 is SMNVEV in the germline V gene (reference sequence). Unmatched junction bases numbered 8, after V lost 7 bases and J lost 4 bases. The CDR3 totals 15 residues. The CDR3 nucleotides are TGTGCCAGCAACCTCGGGACTAGCAGGTACAATGAGCAGTTCTTC. This codes for CASNLGTSRYNEQFF.

The chain recombines TRBV9 with TRBJ2-3; D remains ambiguous. Per germline, CDR1 SGDLS and CDR2 YYNGEE. The CDR3 is made up of 15 amino acids. With 0 bases removed from V and 0 bases from J, the gap between germline ends came to 8 bases. In DNA, the CDR3 is TGTGCCAGCAGCGTAGATTTGGAGAGCACAGATACGCAGTATTTT. Its protein is CASSVDLESTDTQYF.

The gene calls are TRBV5-5 and TRBJ1-1; 8 nucleotides align to TRBD1. The CDR3 is 15 amino acids. The V segment lost 3 bases and the J segment 2 bases; nucleotides outside the gene matches: 6. CDR1 is SGHKS and CDR2 is YYEKEE in the germline V gene (reference sequence). CDR3 region: CASSSQGAVNTEAFF. In DNA, the CDR3 is TGTGCCAGCAGCTCGCAGGGGGCGGTTAACACTGAAGCTTTCTTT.

This clone has just one count. CDR3 residues: CASSFPGSKFF. The DNA of the CDR3 is TGTGCCAGCAGTTTCCCCGGTTCAAAGTTCTTC. The rearrangement links TRBV28 to TRBJ2-1, with D unresolved. The ends were cut back, 3 bases at V and 14 bases at J, with 11 bases in the middle. There are 11 residues in the CDR3. CDR1 is MDHEN and CDR2 is SYDVKM in the germline V gene.

This clone was seen more than once but under ten times. The chain has TRBV4-1 and TRBJ1-1, with unresolved D. The germline V gene has CDR1 MGHRA and CDR2 YSYEKL. Trimming removed 2 bases at V and 0 bases at J, with 4 bases between. CDR3 length: 13 residues. The CDR3 reads CASSQRVNTEAFF. The CDR3 bases are TGCGCCAGCAGCCAAAGAGTGAACACTGAAGCTTTCTTT.

V usage is TRBV6-6 and J usage is TRBJ2-3, with D perhaps TRBD2 (5 bases). The CDR3 contains 13 residues. Trimming left V 7 bases short and J 2 bases short, with 10 bases between. The germline V gene encodes CDR1 MNHNY and CDR2 SVGAGI (reference sequence). The CDR3 DNA reads TGTGCCAGCAACCGGGATACCACAGATACGCAGTATTTT. Protein product: CASNRDTTDTQYF.

This clone was detected only once. The rearrangement uses TRBV9 and TRBJ2-2; D is unresolved. The CDR3 extends over 15 amino acids. Per the germline V gene, CDR1 is SGDLS and CDR2 is YYNGEE. Trimming left V 0 bases short and J 7 bases short, with 13 bases between. The CDR3 reads CASSVAEVHGGELFF. In nucleotides, the CDR3 is TGTGCCAGCAGCGTAGCCGAGGTCCATGGCGGGGAGCTGTTTTTT.

The chain carries TRBV4-1 and TRBJ2-1, with TRBD2 identical over 7 bases. Germline V gene lookup returns CDR1 MGHRA and CDR2 YSYEKL. The CDR3 has 12 amino acids. The V and J ends lost 4 bases and 8 bases, in that order; junction bases with no gene match: 2. This CDR3 reads CASSPRGDEQFF. CDR3 sequence (DNA): TGCGCCAGCAGCCCTCGGGGGGATGAGCAGTTCTTC.

This clone was seen a few times. This sequence joins TRBV27 and TRBJ1-3; perhaps TRBD1 as D (5 bases). V was pared by 8 bases and J by 0 bases, with 23 bases between. The V gene's germline CDR1 is MNHEY and CDR2 SMNVEV (reference sequence). This CDR3 spans 18 amino acids. The CDR3 DNA follows: TGTGCCAGCTCCCCCCTCTCTCAAAGGGGCCCCTCTGGAAACACCATATATTTT. Protein product: CASSPLSQRGPSGNTIYF.

This clone turned up a few times. DNA for the CDR3: TGCGCCAGCAGGGCAACGACCCTTCAGGACACCGGGGAGCTGTTTTTT. Protein product: CASRATTLQDTGELFF. The V call is TRBV4-1, the J call TRBJ2-2; D unresolved. CDR3 length equals 16 residues. Germline CDR1 and CDR2: MGHRA and YSYEKL. V gave up 6 bases and J gave up 3 bases, with 17 bases separating them.

The gene calls are TRBV6-5 and TRBJ2-3; D perhaps matches TRBD1 (6 bases). Germline values: CDR1 MNHEY, CDR2 SVGAGI. V gave up 7 bases and J gave up 6 bases, with 17 bases separating them. The CDR3 loop spans 14 amino acids. CDR3 sequence: CASKSATQGDTQYF. The DNA for the CDR3 is TGTGCCAGCAAATCAGCGACCCAGGGGGATACGCAGTATTTT.

This clone was observed a single time. The chain joins TRBV15 to TRBJ2-1; TRBD2 is a possible D gene (5 bases). Looked up from germline, CDR1 is LNHNV and CDR2 is YYDKDF (reference sequence). The CDR3 is 16 amino acids. Trimming cost V 2 bases and J 8 bases, with 19 bases left between them. This CDR3 is CATSRSNREPLDEQFF. The CDR3 nucleotides read TGTGCCACCAGCAGATCGAACCGGGAACCCCTCGATGAGCAGTTCTTC.

This clone is a singleton in its sample. The chain recombines TRBV28 with TRBJ1-1; 8 bases agree with TRBD1. From germline, CDR1 is MDHEN and CDR2 SYDVKM. The CDR3 loop spans 14 amino acids. V was pared by 8 bases and J by 1 base, with 6 bases of the junction left unmatched. DNA for the CDR3: TGTGCCAGCTATGTAGGACAGGGGAACACTGAAGCTTTCTTT. This translates into CASYVGQGNTEAFF.

To note about this clone: Sequence at one end of the junction differs from germline and may be a read error. The chain combines TRBV6-5 with TRBJ2-1, with TRBD2 matching 12 bases. Germline CDR1 and CDR2: MNHEY and SVGAGI. This CDR3 has 15 residues. The CDR3 nucleotides are TGTACCAGCAGCCCTAGCGGGAGGGCCTACAATGAGCAGTTCTTC. It translates to CTSSPSGRAYNEQFF.

V is TRBV5-1 and J is TRBJ2-1, with TRBD2 as a possible D gene (6 bases). CDR3 size: 17 residues. The germline gives CDR1 SGHRS, CDR2 YFSETQ. Trimming took 0 bases from V and 0 from J, leaving 13 bases between them. CDR3 sequence (DNA): TGCGCCAGCAGCTTGGTGGAGGGACTGAGCTCCTACAATGAGCAGTTCTTC. This translates into CASSLVEGLSSYNEQFF.

This clone was observed a few times. The J gene is TRBJ1-1, the V gene TRBV15; D is uncertain. Germline CDR1 and CDR2: LNHNV and YYDKDF (reference sequence). The CDR3 totals 12 residues. Between the trimmed V and J ends, which lost 7 bases and 3 bases, there was a span of 9 bases. CDR3 in amino acids: CATTMGYTEAFF. The CDR3 DNA reads as TGTGCCACCACCATGGGCTACACTGAAGCTTTCTTT. The full variable domain, rest sourced from reference TRBV15 and TRBJ1-1, is DAMVIQNPRYQVTQFGKPVTLSCSQTLNHNVMYWYQQKSSQAPKLLFHYYDKDFNNEADTPDNFQSRRPNTSFCFLDIRSPGLGDTAMYLCATTMGYTEAFFGQGTRLTVV.

V is TRBV10-3 and J is TRBJ1-2; a possible D gene is TRBD1 (6 bases). V lost 5 bases and J 3 bases, leaving 10 bases between the germline ends. The CDR3 loop spans 13 amino acids. Per germline, CDR1 ENHRY and CDR2 SYGVKD. The CDR3 bases are TGTGCCATCAGTCGACAGGCCGACTATGGCTACACCTTC. Translated, it gives CAISRQADYGYTF.

The chain has TRBV7-9 and TRBJ1-2; 8 nucleotides match TRBD1. V dropped 3 bases and J dropped 4; count of bases not matched to a gene: 7. The CDR3 extends over 15 amino acids. Germline-derived CDR1 and CDR2 are SEHNR and FQNEAQ (reference sequence). For the CDR3, the DNA is TGTGCCAGCAGCTTCGGGACAGGTTCGTCCTATGGCTACACCTTC. Amino acids: CASSFGTGSSYGYTF.

J is TRBJ2-5 and V is TRBV7-2; TRBD1 agrees at 8 bases. Germline V CDR1 and CDR2: SGHTA, FQGNSA. The CDR3 has 18 amino acids. The V gene end was trimmed by 8 bases and the J gene end by 1 base; junction bases not matched to a gene: 18. The CDR3 region is CASGSRPAGQGGQETQYF. CDR3 nucleotides: TGTGCCAGCGGATCCCGCCCCGCCGGACAGGGTGGCCAAGAGACCCAGTACTTC.

The chain recombines TRBV7-9 with TRBJ2-5; 8 bases fit TRBD1. The J call is doubtful: the DNA matches TRBJ2-7 better. The CDR3 length is 15 residues. In germline, CDR1 is SEHNR, CDR2 FQNEAQ (reference sequence). The CDR3 DNA reads as TGTGCCAGCAGCTCCTGGACAGGGAACTCCTACGAGCAGTACTTC. Translation: CASSSWTGNSYEQYF.

This clone came up a few times. The chain recombines TRBV4-1 with TRBJ2-2, with 7 bases matching TRBD1. Germline CDR1 reads MGHRA; CDR2 reads YSYEKL. V shed 2 bases and J 0 bases; nucleotides not matched to a gene: 3. CDR3 length: 16 residues. CDR3 protein: CASSQSGQANTGELFF. The CDR3 DNA is TGCGCCAGCAGCCAATCCGGACAGGCGAACACCGGGGAGCTGTTTTTT.

The rearrangement joins TRBV2 to TRBJ1-6; D is perhaps TRBD1 (6 bases). Per the germline V gene, CDR1 is SNHLY and CDR2 is FYNNEI. V was cut by 3 bases and J by 4 bases, with 10 bases left in between. CDR3 length: 15 amino acids. CDR3 in DNA: TGTGCCAGCAGTGACGGCGGACAGTATAATTCACCCCTCCACTTT. This codes for CASSDGGQYNSPLHF.

J is TRBJ2-7 and V is TRBV5-4, with D perhaps TRBD2 (6 bases). The CDR3 consists of 15 residues. V was pared by 4 bases and J by 0 bases, with 14 bases between. In germline, CDR1 is SGHNT, CDR2 YYREEE (reference sequence). CDR3 DNA sequence: TGTGCCAGCAGCCCAACTAGCTATAGCTCCTACGAGCAGTACTTC. It specifies CASSPTSYSSYEQYF.

The V call is TRBV10-3, the J call TRBJ2-1; perhaps TRBD2 as D (6 bases). CDR1 and CDR2 (germline): ENHRY, SYGVKD. The CDR3 loop spans 16 amino acids. Trimming left V 3 bases short and J 7 bases short, with 19 bases between. The CDR3 DNA is TGTGCCATCAGTGACCGAGGGGAGGTGTGGGGTAATGAGCAGTTCTTC. It is translated as CAISDRGEVWGNEQFF.

The chain links TRBV30 to TRBJ2-5, with 10 bases that match TRBD2. The CDR3 runs 14 residues. Looked up from germline, CDR1 is GTSNPN and CDR2 is SVGIG (reference sequence). J lost 5 bases, V lost 0 bases, and 3 bases had no gene match. For the CDR3, the DNA is TGTGCCTGGAGTGTACCAGCGGGAGGGGAGACCCAGTACTTC. This gives the protein CAWSVPAGGETQYF.

The chain is built from TRBV7-9 and TRBJ1-1; no reliable D call. The CDR3 covers 11 residues. Germline V lookup: CDR1 SEHNR, CDR2 FQNEAQ (reference sequence). V lost 5 bases and J 11 bases, leaving 12 bases between the germline ends. The CDR3 region has the DNA TGTGCCAGCAGCCGCGCGGGTGGGGCTTTCTTT. It translates to CASSRAGGAFF.

The V and J genes are TRBV27 and TRBJ2-7, with TRBD2 matching 10 bases. The V segment lost 5 bases and the J segment 6 bases; nucleotides outside the gene matches: 10. Germline V gene lookup returns CDR1 MNHEY and CDR2 SMNVEV (reference sequence). The CDR3 covers 15 residues. The DNA of the CDR3 is TGTGCCAGCAGTCCTTTAGCGGGAGGAGTACTCGAGCAGTACTTC. The encoded protein is CASSPLAGGVLEQYF.

V and J are TRBV30 and TRBJ2-7, with D possibly being TRBD2 (6 bases). The CDR3 runs to 13 residues. Deletions cut 3 bases from V and 7 bases from J, with 16 bases between. Germline values: CDR1 GTSNPN, CDR2 SVGIG (reference sequence). CDR3 loop: CAWRMGGTDEQYF. CDR3 sequence (DNA): TGTGCCTGGAGAATGGGCGGGACTGATGAGCAGTACTTC.